This is a list of T cell receptor beta chains from one sample in a study of cytomegalovirus exposure and HLA in healthy donors. Using immunoSEQ multiplex PCR, the repertoire was profiled, and TCRdb retains in-frame clones only, with some absent. The sample gives 100,000 to 120,000 clones, roughly an eighth of which show up once; around 15% is in the top ten. The sample comprised PBMCs. The receptors were sampled from a man aged 35-49 years in good health and CMV-seropositive. The conserved cysteine and the conserved F or W are not part of the CDR3 here. A D gene is named only where the DNA matches it firmly. Clone size is given for some rows only: seen once, a few or many times, or a class if the clone is expanded.

>-|TRBV11-1|few|TRBJ1-2
ASSSDPWGDGYT
>-|TRBV10-3|-|TRBJ1-3
AISESASSGNTIY
>TRBD1|TRBV6-5|few|TRBJ2-7
ASSFYRGPLYEQY
>TRBD2|TRBV5-1|-|TRBJ2-2
ASSLWTSEISNTGELF
>-|TRBV27|few|TRBJ1-1
ASSLSMSLNGAF
>-|TRBV27|-|TRBJ1-2
ASSSKQGTYGYT
>-|TRBV27|few|TRBJ1-2
ASSLSGGWYGYT
>-|TRBV28|-|TRBJ2-4
ASEAKNIQY
>-|TRBV6-5|large|TRBJ1-1
ASSYTRDSGEAF
>-|TRBV5-1|few|TRBJ1-1
ASSFEALAGNTEAF
>TRBD2|TRBV9|-|TRBJ2-1
ASTPVGGMNSYNEQF
>TRBD1|TRBV2|-|TRBJ1-2
ASSEREQGAYGYT
>TRBD2|TRBV2|-|TRBJ2-5
ASSTGGAGETQY
>TRBD1|TRBV9|-|TRBJ1-3
ASSPGQGLTGNTIY
>-|TRBV7-9|-|TRBJ2-3
ASSPRFRFTDTQY
>TRBD2|TRBV7-2|-|TRBJ2-3
ASSLRLAGAGTDTQY
>-|TRBV11-2|few|TRBJ1-1
ASSLDLGGGTEAF
>-|TRBV30|-|TRBJ1-1
AWSVFFNTEAF
>-|TRBV6-5|few|TRBJ1-1
ASPRIFGAEAF
>-|TRBV5-5|few|TRBJ1-5
ASSLGANQPQH
>-|TRBV7-2|-|TRBJ1-3
ASSFTGTDTIY
>TRBD2|TRBV6-1|few|TRBJ2-1
ASSGLAGGYNEQF
>-|TRBV7-2|few|TRBJ1-6
ASRPSGGVINSPLH
>TRBD1|TRBV5-4|-|TRBJ2-5
ASSRTGFGETQY
>TRBD2|TRBV6-1|-|TRBJ2-2
ASSSGRTGELF